This TCR beta chain was found in a study of blood T cell repertoires in COVID-19 (TCRdb year 2020). Some background on the complete study: The collaborator samples originated in the United States, Italy and Spain and spanned the acute and convalescent phases of COVID-19. The samples were drawn from two sources: the first 160 participants of the ongoing ImmuneRACE study, and over 950 subjects contributed by 6 global collaborators. The repertoires were released in a freely available public database intended as a resource for research on the immune response to SARS-CoV-2. Subjects who had been exposed to COVID-19, were actively infected with it, or had recovered from it provided the deeply sampled blood TCRbeta repertoires that made up the dataset. The sample metadata nearly always contained a de-identified subject ID, COVID-19 status, age in years and sex. Where available, HLA class I and class II types were obtained from metadata supplied by the sample provider rather than from assay-based typing. The prospective study material was composed of cDNA or gDNA derived from T cells, B-cell-depleted T cells, or PBMCs.

Collaborating institutions collected whole blood in K2EDTA tubes following their own protocols. Collaborator samples were shipped for TCRbeta analysis as frozen whole blood, isolated PBMCs, or DNA extracted from either sample type. The germline ends are 12 bases apart after V is trimmed by 0 bases and J by 4 bases. Inclusive of the bounding cysteine and phenylalanine, the CDR3 is 15 residues long. Left in the record is the CDR3 DNA by itself, 45 bases read in frame from the first base. CDR1 and CDR2 are drawn from the germline V gene: MNHNS, SASEGT. What the work shows at the level of the full study, not this receptor alone: The amount of clinical and demographic metadata varied by source and participant and was provided uncurated.

Regarding this clone: No antigen is known for it. Per-base quality was not reported, and no clone a single base away is much larger than it.

TCRbeta CDR3 regions were amplified from genomic DNA by means of the immunoSEQ Assay, a bias-controlled multiplex PCR. As for how the authors treated the data: The number of nucleated cells in each sample was estimated by amplification of reference gene primers within the assay. To quantify the absolute abundance of each unique TCRbeta CDR3 rearrangement, sequence reads were collapsed and filtered. Productive Simpson clonality was computed per sample as the square root of Simpson's diversity index over productive rearrangements. Imported from immuneACCESS, the table was reduced by TCRdb to in-frame sequences with V and J called. These copies leave out some clones; in studies compared against another copy, an unresolved V gene accounts for under half, and the cause of the remainder is not known. V and J calls and clone size follow that table, whereas D and trimming were derived from the DNA. For this sample the table gives 150,000 to 200,000 clones, of which approximately 89% were detected only once. The top ten hold less than 9% of the sample.

The TCR comes from a woman aged 60 to 75 with acute or convalescent COVID-19. Recombination connected TRBV6-1 to TRBJ1-2, with a weak D call of TRBD1 (5 bases match). Sequencing input: peripheral blood. The DNA sequence is as follows: TGTGCCAGCAGTGAAGCCCCAGGGCGCGGCTATGGCTACACCTTC. Translated, it gives CASSEAPGRGYGYTF.